Given below is one T cell receptor (beta chain) in context. This entry is derived from a study of cytomegalovirus exposure and HLA in healthy donors. Measured with immunoSEQ multiplex PCR; TCRdb has only the in-frame clones, and not every one. Of 200,000 or so clones in the sample, approximately 80% were seen once. The specimen was PBMCs. The TCR was taken from a woman in her 30s in good health and CMV-seropositive.

CDR3 amino acids: CASSVVGGFEKLFF. The CDR3 nucleotides read TGTGCCAGCAGCGTAGTAGGCGGGTTTGAAAAACTGTTTTTT. The chain combines TRBV9 with TRBJ1-4; D unclear. CDR3 length: 14 amino acids. Trimming stripped 0 bases from V and 7 bases from J, with 10 bases between. Germline values: CDR1 SGDLS, CDR2 YYNGEE.